This TCR beta chain was sequenced during a study of blood T cell repertoires in COVID-19 (TCRdb year 2020). The study in broad terms: Collaborator samples came from the United States, Italy and Spain and covered acute and convalescent phases of COVID-19. The material from the prospective study consisted of cDNA or gDNA derived from T cells, B-cell-depleted T cells, or PBMCs. Deeply sampled blood TCRbeta repertoires from subjects exposed to, actively infected with, or recovered from COVID-19 were included in the dataset. The repertoires were released in a freely available public database intended as a resource for research on the immune response to SARS-CoV-2. Samples came from the ongoing ImmuneRACE study (first 160 participants) plus 1,254 subjects from 6 global collaborators. The sample metadata nearly always contained a de-identified subject ID, COVID-19 status, age in years and sex. Where available, HLA class I and class II types were taken from metadata supplied by the sample provider and were not determined by assay-based typing.

The collaborating institutions used their own protocols to collect whole blood in K2EDTA tubes. For TCRbeta analysis, collaborator samples were shipped as frozen whole blood, as isolated PBMCs, or as DNA extracted from either sample type. The research as a whole found: Clinical and demographic metadata were provided uncurated, with the amount varying by source and participant.

Via the germline V gene, CDR1 is SGHTA and CDR2 FQGNSA. The trim is 0 bases for V and 6 bases for J, with a gap of 8 bases between the germline ends. From the cysteine through the phenylalanine, the CDR3 covers 14 amino acids. CDR3 DNA only is kept here, 42 bases in frame from base 1. Notes on this clone: The specificity of this receptor is unknown. Base qualities are missing; no much larger clone stands one base away.

The immunoSEQ Assay, a bias-controlled multiplex PCR, was used to amplify TCRbeta CDR3 regions from genomic DNA. The original pipeline was this. Within the assay, amplification of reference gene primers was used to estimate how many nucleated cells each sample contained. Sequence reads were collapsed and filtered to measure the absolute abundance of every unique TCRbeta CDR3 rearrangement. Productive Simpson clonality was computed per sample as the square root of Simpson's diversity index over productive rearrangements. TCRdb took over this immuneACCESS table, retaining in-frame rearrangements with V and J assigned. Such tables are incomplete; in checked studies, under half of the missing clones stem from an unresolved V gene, and the remainder is unexplained. V, J and clone size are those of that table, while D and trimming were read from the DNA. The sample yields about 80,000 clones; around 89% were counted once. About 7% of the sample comes from the top ten.

The TCR was taken from a woman over 75 with acute or convalescent COVID-19. The chain couples TRBV7-2 to TRBJ2-2, and TRBD2 may be the D gene, going by 5 matching bases. Sequenced material: peripheral blood. The CDR3 reads as follows: CASSLAGLAGELFF. The DNA sequence is TGTGCCAGCAGCTTAGCCGGACTTGCCGGGGAGCTGTTTTTT.